The entry below gives a single TCR beta chain sequence along with its context. The antigen is undetermined. Germline CDR1 and CDR2: SGHKS and YYEKEE (reference sequence). Between the trimmed V and J ends, which lost 4 bases and 5 bases, there was a span of 16 bases. The CDR3 is 14 amino acids. The isolated RNA, all of it, was reverse transcribed, so expressed TCRB transcripts were what got sequenced. TCRdb's table, derived via immunoSEQ multiplex PCR, lists solely in-frame clones and lacks some. The table includes about 350,000 clones, around a fifth detected once. This record belongs to a study of beta chain features in type 1 diabetes. Study information: The examined sorted cells totaled 85 million to 120 million across samples.

Isolation of CD4+ naive, central memory, regulatory and stem cell-like memory cells was achieved by sorting via CD45RO/CCR7/CD25/CD127/CD95/CD27. Findings of the study overall: People with Type 1 diabetes carried modestly yet significantly shorter TCRB CDR3s in all four CD4+ subsets. Cells with high TCR expression could be over-represented when cDNA is sequenced.

Material for sequencing was naive CD4+ T cells from blood. The rearrangement links TRBV5-5 to TRBJ2-7, with D possibly TRBD2 on 7 matching bases. This TCR derives from a woman between 18 and 29 years old in good health. The DNA for the CDR3 is TGTGCCAGCAGCCCCTGGGGCGGGGGCAACGAGCAGTACTTC. Protein sequence: CASSPWGGGNEQYF.